This T cell receptor beta chain was sequenced for a study of cytotoxic CD8 clonotypes in ibrutinib-treated CLL. The repertoire was sequenced with immunoSEQ multiplex PCR; TCRdb's copy has only in-frame clones and lacks some. Among a few hundred thousand clones, 70% were seen once, and the ten largest hold 15%. Germline V gives CDR1 MNHEY, CDR2 SMNVEV (reference sequence). CDR3 length: 15 amino acids. Deletions cut 3 bases from V and 0 bases from J, with 12 bases between. Points on this clone: The same CDR3 is also encoded by other DNA sequences in this sample.

Material: PBMCs, obtained after 24 months of ibrutinib treatment. The chain recombines TRBV27 with TRBJ2-7, with unresolved D. The receptor was isolated from a human donor with chronic lymphocytic leukemia. The CDR3 DNA reads TGTGCCAGCAGTTTGGTCAGGACCTACTCCTACGAGCAGTACTTC. This gives the protein CASSLVRTYSYEQYF.